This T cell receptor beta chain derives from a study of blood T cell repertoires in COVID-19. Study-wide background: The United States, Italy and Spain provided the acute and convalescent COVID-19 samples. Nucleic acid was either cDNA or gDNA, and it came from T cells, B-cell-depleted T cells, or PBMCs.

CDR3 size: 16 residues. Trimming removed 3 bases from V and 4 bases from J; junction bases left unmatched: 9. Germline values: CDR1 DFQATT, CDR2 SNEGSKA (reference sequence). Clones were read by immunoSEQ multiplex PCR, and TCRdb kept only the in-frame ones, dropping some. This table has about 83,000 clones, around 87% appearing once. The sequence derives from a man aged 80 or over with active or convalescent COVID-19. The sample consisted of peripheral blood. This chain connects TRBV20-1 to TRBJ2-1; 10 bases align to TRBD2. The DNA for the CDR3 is TGCAGTGCTAGTGCTGGAGCGGGAGGGAAATACAATGAGCAGTTCTTC. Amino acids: CSASAGAGGKYNEQFF.